These 10 T cell receptor beta chains were all obtained from the same sample, sequenced in a study of post-analysis software for immune sequencing data. Study-level results: About five TRBV segments occurring more often in patients than controls included TRBV5-6, TRBV5-1 and TRBV20-1.

The library was made from cDNA and included unique molecular identifiers. TCRdb independently ran MiXCR on the PCR reads; one entry per CDR3 protein. The table has 750,000 to 950,000 distinct CDR3 sequences, about 50% seen once; the top ten hold over 4%. These TCRs are of unknown antigen specificity. The sequenced sample was blood. These receptors originate from a girl under 18 with multiple sclerosis.

The V and J genes are TRBV6-1 and TRBJ2-7; D unresolved. Germline V gene data show CDR1 as MNHNS and CDR2 as SASEGT. V lost 2 bases, J lost 6 bases, and 11 bases lay in between. The CDR3 totals 13 residues. The CDR3: CASSEIGYSEQYF. The DNA of the CDR3 is TGTGCCAGCAGTGAAATCGGGTACAGCGAGCAGTACTTC.

V and J are TRBV7-3 and TRBJ2-5; 9 positions agree with TRBD2. The better agreement between TRBJ2-7 and the DNA end casts doubt on the J call. This CDR3 is built from 14 residues. CDR1 and CDR2 (germline): SGHTA, FQGTGA. This CDR3 reads CASSVERGDYEQYF. The CDR3 DNA is TGTGCCAGCAGCGTCGAGCGGGGGGACTACGAGCAGTACTTC.

This clonotype came up a few times. The chain is built from TRBV7-8 and TRBJ2-1; 9 bases are a match to TRBD2. Germline CDR1 reads SGHVS; CDR2 reads FQNEAQ. CDR3 size: 15 residues. V dropped 3 bases and J dropped 3; count of bases not matched to a gene: 3. This CDR3 is CASSFSSGVYNEQFF. DNA of the CDR3: TGTGCCAGCAGCTTTTCTAGCGGGGTCTACAATGAGCAGTTCTTC.

The chain links TRBV5-1 to TRBJ1-1; D gene ambiguous. V shed 4 bases and J shed 0 bases, with 10 bases lying between them. CDR3 size: 14 residues. Germline assignment: CDR1 SGHRS and CDR2 YFSETQ. CDR3 protein: CASSVGSVNTEAFF. The CDR3 DNA follows: TGCGCCAGCAGCGTGGGGTCAGTGAACACTGAAGCTTTCTTT.

The rearrangement uses TRBV18 and TRBJ1-4; TRBD1 matches 8 bases. V shed 5 bases and J 7 bases; nucleotides not matched to a gene: 9. CDR3 length equals 15 residues. Germline CDR1 and CDR2: KGHSH and LQKENI. The CDR3 DNA reads TGTGCCAGCTCAATCCGACAGGGGAGTAGTGAAAAACTGTTTTTT. Its protein product is CASSIRQGSSEKLFF.

This sequence joins TRBV6-1 and TRBJ1-2; possible D gene TRBD1, 6 bases. CDR1 and CDR2 from the germline V gene are MNHNS and SASEGT. Trimming took off 8 bases at V and 3 bases at J, with 19 bases between the two ends. This CDR3 has 15 residues. The CDR3 DNA is TGTGCCAGCGAGGGACATCTCACGGGGGACTATGGCTACACCTTC. Amino acids: CASEGHLTGDYGYTF.

This clonotype was seen a handful of times. The chain has TRBV20-1 and TRBJ2-1; 10 nucleotides agree with TRBD2. Germline V lookup: CDR1 DFQATT, CDR2 SNEGSKA (reference sequence). The CDR3 totals 16 residues. The junction had 11 bases not matched to a gene; V was cut back by 3 bases and J by 6 bases. The DNA for the CDR3 is TGCAGTGCTAGTGGACTAGCGGCCCCCCGAGGCAATGAGCAGTTCTTC. Its translation: CSASGLAAPRGNEQFF.

The J gene is TRBJ2-1, the V gene TRBV7-9; either TRBD1 or TRBD2 may fit D (5 bases each). With 6 bases removed from V and 1 base from J, the gap between germline ends came to 16 bases. Germline V gene lookup returns CDR1 SEHNR and CDR2 FQNEAQ (reference sequence). The CDR3 has 16 amino acids. Here the CDR3 DNA reads TGTGCCAGCAGAGGTCTCGGGGCATCTTCCTACAATGAGCAGTTCTTC. This encodes CASRGLGASSYNEQFF.

V gene TRBV5-6 combines with J gene TRBJ1-5, with 9 bases fitting TRBD1. There are 15 residues in the CDR3. Germline lookup yields CDR1 SGHDT and CDR2 YYEEEE. With 3 bases clipped from V and 6 bases from J, the junction kept 7 bases outside the gene matches. Here the CDR3 DNA reads TGTGCCAGCAGCTCAGGACAGGGGCGGATTCAGCCCCAGCATTTT. Protein product: CASSSGQGRIQPQHF.

The gene calls are TRBV6-2 or TRBV6-3 and TRBJ2-1, with 11 bases aligning to TRBD2. J was trimmed by 9 bases and V by 2 bases; bases with no gene match: 6. Germline assignment: CDR1 MNHEY and CDR2 SVGEGT. This CDR3 contains 15 residues. CDR3 residues: CASSYVAGGPGEQFF. Here the CDR3 DNA reads TGTGCCAGCAGTTACGTAGCGGGAGGGCCGGGTGAGCAGTTCTTC.